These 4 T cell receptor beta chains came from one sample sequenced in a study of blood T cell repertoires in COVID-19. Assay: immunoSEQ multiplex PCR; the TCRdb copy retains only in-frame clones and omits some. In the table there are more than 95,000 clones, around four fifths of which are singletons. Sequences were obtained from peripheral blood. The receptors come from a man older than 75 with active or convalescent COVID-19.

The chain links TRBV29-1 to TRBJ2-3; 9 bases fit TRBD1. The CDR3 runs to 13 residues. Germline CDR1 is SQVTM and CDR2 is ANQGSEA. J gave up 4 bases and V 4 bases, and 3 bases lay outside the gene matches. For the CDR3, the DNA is TGCAGCGTTGGACAGGGGGACGCAGATACGCAGTATTTT. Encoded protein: CSVGQGDADTQYF.

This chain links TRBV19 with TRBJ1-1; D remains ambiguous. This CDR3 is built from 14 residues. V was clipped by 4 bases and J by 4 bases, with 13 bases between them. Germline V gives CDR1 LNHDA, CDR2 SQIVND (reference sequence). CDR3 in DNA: TGTGCCAGTAGTAAGGCAGGCGGGGTCACTGAAGCTTTCTTT. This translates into CASSKAGGVTEAFF.

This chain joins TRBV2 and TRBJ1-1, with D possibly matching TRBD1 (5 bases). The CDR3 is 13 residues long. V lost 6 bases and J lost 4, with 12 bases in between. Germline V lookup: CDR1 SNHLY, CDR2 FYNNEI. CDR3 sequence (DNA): TGTGCCAGCAGGGGGCAGGAGGGCACTGAAGCTTTCTTT. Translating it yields CASRGQEGTEAFF.

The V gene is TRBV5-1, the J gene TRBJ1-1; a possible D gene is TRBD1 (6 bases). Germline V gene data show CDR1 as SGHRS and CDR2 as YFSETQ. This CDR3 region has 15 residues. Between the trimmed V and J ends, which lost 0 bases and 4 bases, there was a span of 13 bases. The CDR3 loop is CASSLELGAGTEAFF. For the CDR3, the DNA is TGCGCCAGCAGCTTGGAACTGGGGGCGGGCACTGAAGCTTTCTTT.